These 28 T cell receptor beta chains came from one sample sequenced in a study of graft-versus-host responses after intestinal transplantation. The method was immunoSEQ multiplex PCR; TCRdb's version includes in-frame clones alone and lacks a portion of them. Of roughly 97,000 clones listed, 87% were seen once; the top ten hold roughly 0.9%. No antigen has been assigned to these receptors. This specimen consisted of unstimulated CD4+ T cells sorted from spleen or lymph node cells, obtained before intestinal transplant. The receptors were sampled from a human donor who received an intestinal transplant.

Written as DNA, the CDR3 is TGCAGCGTTGAAACCCAAGCGGGCTACGAGCAGTACTTC. As protein: CSVETQAGYEQYF. The V call is TRBV29-1, the J call TRBJ2-7; tentatively, D is TRBD2 (6 bases). The CDR3 loop spans 13 amino acids. Germline V lookup: CDR1 SQVTM, CDR2 ANQGSEA. Trimming cost V 2 bases and J 3 bases, with 11 bases left between them.

This clone was counted once. The chain employs TRBV6-5 and TRBJ2-7; the D is unclear. V shed 8 bases and J shed 5 bases, with 13 bases lying between them. The CDR3 totals 12 residues. Germline V gene sequence: CDR1 MNHEY, CDR2 SVGAGI. CDR3 nucleotide sequence: TGTGCCAGCGTACCTGATAGAAACGAGCAGTACTTC. This codes for CASVPDRNEQYF.

The table lists this clone with a few counts. The rearrangement uses TRBV5-4 and TRBJ2-5, with D tentatively TRBD1 (6 bases). Germline assignment: CDR1 SGHNT and CDR2 YYREEE (reference sequence). The CDR3 consists of 13 residues. V lost 4 bases and J 2 bases, leaving 9 bases between the germline ends. CDR3 nucleotides: TGTGCCAGCAGCCTGGGACAACAAGAGACCCAGTACTTC. Amino acid sequence: CASSLGQQETQYF.

The chain couples TRBV19 to TRBJ2-2; D is possibly TRBD1 (7 bases). This CDR3 has 15 amino acids. V was clipped by 5 bases and J by 0 bases, with 10 bases between them. Germline V gene sequence: CDR1 LNHDA, CDR2 SQIVND (reference sequence). CDR3 protein: CASSGGGANTGELFF. CDR3 nucleotides: TGTGCCAGTAGTGGAGGGGGCGCGAACACCGGGGAGCTGTTTTTT.

The chain joins TRBV4-2 to TRBJ2-1, with no clear D. The CDR3 consists of 12 residues. The germline V gene has CDR1 LGHNA and CDR2 YNFKEQ. Trimming pared 4 bases from V and 7 bases from J, leaving 8 bases between. This CDR3 reads CASSPLGNEQFF. The CDR3 bases are TGTGCCAGCAGCCCCCTAGGGAATGAGCAGTTCTTC.

Concerning this clone itself: Mismatch with germline at one junction end may stem from a read error. The chain recombines TRBV7-6 with TRBJ1-6, with D possibly matching TRBD1 (6 bases). Germline V CDR1 and CDR2: SGHVS, FNYEAQ. The CDR3 runs 14 residues. The CDR3 loop reads CASSRGRSNSPLRF. In nucleotides, the CDR3 is TGTGCCAGCAGCCGGGGGCGGTCAAATTCACCCCTCCGCTTT. Filled out from reference TRBV7-6 and TRBJ1-6, the complete variable domain reads GAGVSQSPRYKVTKRGQDVALRCDPISGHVSLYWYRQALGQGPEFLTYFNYEAQQDKSGLPNDRFSAERPEGSISTLTIQRTEQRDSAMYRCASSRGRSNSPLRFGNGTRLTVT.

The chain links TRBV7-3 to TRBJ2-7; D perhaps matches TRBD1 (5 bases). V lost 5 bases and J lost 6, with 20 bases in between. The CDR3 has 15 residues. CDR1 is SGHTA and CDR2 is FQGTGA in the germline V gene. The CDR3 bases are TGTGCCAGCAGCGCAAATGCAGGGAAGGGCAGCGAGCAGTACTTC. It specifies CASSANAGKGSEQYF.

The CDR3 region has the DNA TGTGCCTGGAGTCCAAAGAATGAGCAGTTCTTC. Its translation: CAWSPKNEQFF. V is TRBV30 and J is TRBJ2-1; D remains unclear. Looked up from germline, CDR1 is GTSNPN and CDR2 is SVGIG (reference sequence). The V and J ends lost 2 bases and 7 bases respectively, with 6 bases between them. The CDR3 extends over 11 amino acids.

J is TRBJ2-3 and V is TRBV5-1, with D unresolved. This CDR3 is built from 11 residues. Trimming pared 2 bases from V and 6 bases from J, leaving 4 bases between. The germline V gene has CDR1 SGHRS and CDR2 YFSETQ. CDR3 sequence reads: CASSFHDTQYF. The CDR3 nucleotides read TGCGCCAGCAGCTTTCACGATACGCAGTATTTT.

The chain links TRBV5-1 to TRBJ1-5; the match to TRBD1 covers 7 bases. Losses at the gene ends were 0 bases for V and 6 bases for J; bases not matched to a gene: 3. The CDR3 has 14 amino acids. Germline loops: CDR1 SGHRS, CDR2 YFSETQ. As DNA, the CDR3 is TGCGCCAGCAGCTTGGACAGGGGAGGTCAGCCCCAGCATTTT. Protein product: CASSLDRGGQPQHF.

The V gene is TRBV4-1, the J gene TRBJ2-2; 9 bases match TRBD2. The CDR3 contains 18 residues. Per the germline V gene, CDR1 is MGHRA and CDR2 is YSYEKL. Trimming at V came to 2 bases and at J to 0 bases, leaving 7 bases not matched to a gene. CDR3 DNA: TGCGCCAGCAGCCAAACCCGGCCTAGCGGGGCGAACACCGGGGAGCTGTTTTTT. Translated: CASSQTRPSGANTGELFF.

Only one count was recorded for this clone. The chain carries TRBV7-3 and TRBJ2-2; D is unresolved. The germline gives CDR1 SGHTA, CDR2 FQGTGA. The CDR3 loop spans 14 amino acids. V lost 5 bases and J 3 bases, leaving 10 bases between the germline ends. CDR3 in amino acids: CASSRSLDTGELFF. The CDR3 DNA is TGTGCCAGCAGCCGATCTTTAGACACCGGGGAGCTGTTTTTT.

The V gene is TRBV5-1, the J gene TRBJ2-1; TRBD2 aligns across 11 bases. The CDR3 totals 17 residues. Germline trimming cut 0 bases from V and 9 bases from J; bases unmatched to any gene: 11. Germline V lookup: CDR1 SGHRS, CDR2 YFSETQ. The CDR3 sequence: CASSLARGLAAKTEQFF. As DNA, the CDR3 is TGCGCCAGCAGCTTGGCCAGGGGACTAGCGGCCAAAACTGAGCAGTTCTTC. The full variable domain, completed using reference TRBV5-1 and TRBJ2-1, is KAGVTQTPRYLIKTRGQQVTLSCSPISGHRSVSWYQQTPGQGLQFLFEYFSETQRNKGNFPGRFSGRQFSNSRSEMNVSTLELGDSALYLCASSLARGLAAKTEQFFGPGTRLTVL.

This chain links TRBV19 with TRBJ2-7, with D possibly matching TRBD2 (6 bases). Germline V gene data show CDR1 as LNHDA and CDR2 as SQIVND (reference sequence). The CDR3 covers 13 residues. The ends were cut back, 5 bases at V and 0 bases at J, with 8 bases in the middle. The CDR3 region has the DNA TGTGCCAGTAGTGCGGGGAGCTCCTACGAGCAGTACTTC. Translation: CASSAGSSYEQYF.

The V call is TRBV19, the J call TRBJ1-3; D gene ambiguous. The germline CDR1 and CDR2 sequences are LNHDA and SQIVND (reference sequence). Trimming took 7 bases from V and 4 from J, leaving 2 bases between them. This CDR3 spans 10 amino acids. The CDR3 region is CASNGNTIYF. As DNA, the CDR3 is TGTGCCAGTAACGGAAACACCATATATTTT.

V gene TRBV9 combines with J gene TRBJ2-3; TRBD2 matches at 12 bases. The CDR3 is 18 amino acids. Germline CDR1 SGDLS, CDR2 YYNGEE. The V gene end was trimmed by 2 bases and the J gene end by 4 bases; junction bases not matched to a gene: 11. The CDR3 sequence: CASSVRTGLAGLADTQYF. CDR3 nucleotide sequence: TGTGCCAGCAGCGTTCGAACGGGACTAGCGGGTCTTGCAGATACGCAGTATTTT.

In its sample, this clone was seen once. CDR3: CASSLAPPGRPSTDTQYF. The CDR3, as DNA: TGTGCCAGCAGCTTAGCCCCTCCCGGACGGCCGAGCACAGATACGCAGTATTTT. This chain joins TRBV11-2 and TRBJ2-3; no firm D call. Trimming took 1 base from V and 0 from J, leaving 17 bases between them. Looked up from germline, CDR1 is SGHAT and CDR2 is FQNNGV. There are 18 residues in the CDR3.

J is TRBJ2-3 and V is TRBV27; D not certain. The CDR3 spans 14 residues. V was cut by 2 bases and J by 0 bases, with 6 bases left in between. CDR1 is MNHEY, CDR2 SMNVEV, per germline (reference sequence). This CDR3 is CASSLQRSTDTQYF. CDR3 DNA: TGTGCCAGCAGTTTACAGCGTAGCACAGATACGCAGTATTTT.

The chain couples TRBV10-2 to TRBJ2-3; 13 bases agree with TRBD2. Germline V gene data show CDR1 as WSHSY and CDR2 as SAAADI. The length of the CDR3 is 16 residues. J gave up 6 bases and V 4 bases, and 7 bases lay outside the gene matches. The CDR3: CASSGTSGGLRDTQYF. The CDR3 DNA reads as TGCGCCAGCAGTGGGACTAGCGGGGGCCTAAGGGATACGCAGTATTTT.

The gene calls are TRBV19 and TRBJ2-5, with 12 bases matching TRBD2. With V trimmed by 5 bases and J by 4 bases, 5 bases remained unmatched. From germline, CDR1 is LNHDA and CDR2 SQIVND (reference sequence). CDR3 length: 15 residues. CDR3 nucleotides: TGTGCCAGTAGTTCTAGCGGGGGGGCCGTAGAGACCCAGTACTTC. It codes for CASSSSGGAVETQYF.

V gene TRBV5-4 combines with J gene TRBJ1-6, with D perhaps matching TRBD1 (6 bases). V dropped 3 bases and J dropped 8 bases, with 24 bases sitting between them. Germline V gene lookup returns CDR1 SGHNT and CDR2 YYREEE (reference sequence). The CDR3 has 18 amino acids. In DNA, the CDR3 is TGTGCCAGCAGCTCTGCCGGACAGAAGGTTCGGCTTTATTCACCCCTCCACTTT. The encoded protein is CASSSAGQKVRLYSPLHF.

Here the CDR3 DNA reads TGCGCCAGCAGTCAATCGAGTAGCGGGTCGTACGAGCAGTACTTC. Amino acid sequence: CASSQSSSGSYEQYF. This rearrangement joins TRBV23-1 to TRBJ2-7; 7 nucleotides line up with TRBD2. TRBV23-1 is recorded as an ORF, its role being uncertain. J gave up 4 bases and V 0 bases, and 6 bases lay outside the gene matches. The CDR3 has 15 residues.

The V call is TRBV7-3, the J call TRBJ2-2; D might be TRBD2 (5 bases). With 1 base removed from V and 6 bases from J, the gap between germline ends came to 15 bases. Germline CDR1 SGHTA, CDR2 FQGTGA. This CDR3 has 16 residues. The CDR3 sequence: CASSLKAGGSSGELFF. The CDR3 nucleotides are TGTGCCAGCAGCTTAAAGGCGGGCGGGTCATCCGGGGAGCTGTTTTTT.

This clone is a singleton in its sample. J is TRBJ1-5 and V is TRBV6-5; D unresolved. V lost 5 bases, J lost 6 bases, and 5 bases lay in between. The CDR3 is 11 residues long. Germline CDR1 reads MNHEY; CDR2 reads SVGAGI. The CDR3: CASSDFQPQHF. CDR3 DNA: TGTGCCAGCAGTGATTTTCAGCCCCAGCATTTT.

This chain joins TRBV5-1 and TRBJ2-2, with no clear D. Germline V lookup: CDR1 SGHRS, CDR2 YFSETQ. This CDR3 is 17 amino acids long. Between the trimmed V and J ends, which lost 0 bases and 1 base, there was a span of 13 bases. The CDR3 bases are TGCGCCAGCAGCTTGGCCTGGGGATCGCTGAACACCGGGGAGCTGTTTTTT. This gives the protein CASSLAWGSLNTGELFF. The whole variable domain, filled in from reference TRBV5-1 and TRBJ2-2, reads KAGVTQTPRYLIKTRGQQVTLSCSPISGHRSVSWYQQTPGQGLQFLFEYFSETQRNKGNFPGRFSGRQFSNSRSEMNVSTLELGDSALYLCASSLAWGSLNTGELFFGEGSRLTVL.

This clone was recorded only once. The chain combines TRBV16 with TRBJ2-3; D gene unclear. V lost 0 bases to trimming and J lost 6 bases, with 7 bases between them. In germline, CDR1 is KGHSY, CDR2 FQNENV. The CDR3 is made up of 13 amino acids. This CDR3 is CASSQSRSDTQYF. In DNA form, the CDR3 reads TGTGCCAGCAGCCAATCCAGGTCCGATACGCAGTATTTT.

V and J are TRBV6-1 and TRBJ1-2, with D unclear. CDR3 size: 13 residues. Germline lookup yields CDR1 MNHNS and CDR2 SASEGT. Deletions cut 3 bases from V and 10 bases from J, with 15 bases between. Here the CDR3 reads CASSEASGGVYTF. The CDR3 coding sequence is TGTGCCAGCAGTGAGGCCTCCGGCGGAGTCTACACCTTC.

The chain employs TRBV5-1 and TRBJ1-1; 8 nucleotides line up with TRBD1. Germline V gives CDR1 SGHRS, CDR2 YFSETQ. J gave up 1 base and V 4 bases, and 3 bases lay outside the gene matches. The CDR3 contains 14 residues. CDR3 sequence: CASSRTGPNTEAFF. CDR3 DNA: TGCGCCAGCAGCCGGACAGGGCCGAACACTGAAGCTTTCTTT.